The rows below give T cell receptor beta chains drawn from one sample of a study of cytomegalovirus exposure and HLA in healthy donors. Repertoires were generated with immunoSEQ multiplex PCR, while TCRdb's copy carries only in-frame clones and drops some. The table records about 200,000 clones, 75% to 90% of them present only once. The sample taken for sequencing was PBMCs. These receptors originate from a woman in her 30s in good health and CMV-seronegative. The CDR3 runs from the conserved cysteine through the conserved F or W. Fields, in order: V gene, clone size, D gene, J gene, CDR3 DNA, CDR3 protein. A D gene is named only where the DNA matches it firmly. Clone sizes are given selectively: once, few, many, or a class where the clone is expanded.

v_call: TRBV4-1; clone_size: NA; d_call: NA; j_call: TRBJ2-7; cdr3_nt: TGCGCCAGCAGCCAAGAGTTCTACCGCGAGCAGTACTTC; cdr3_aa: CASSQEFYREQYF
v_call: TRBV7-9; clone_size: NA; d_call: NA; j_call: TRBJ2-7; cdr3_nt: TGTTCCAGCAGCTCGTCCTACGAGCAGTACTTC; cdr3_aa: CSSSSSYEQYF
v_call: TRBV27; clone_size: once; d_call: NA; j_call: TRBJ1-1; cdr3_nt: TGTGCCAGCAGTTTATCGAGGGAAGGAGTAGCTTTCTTT; cdr3_aa: CASSLSREGVAFF
v_call: TRBV6-5; clone_size: NA; d_call: TRBD1; j_call: TRBJ1-2; cdr3_nt: TGTGCCAGCAGCTACTCAGCGGACAGGGGTTATGGCTACACCTTC; cdr3_aa: CASSYSADRGYGYTF
v_call: TRBV7-7; clone_size: NA; d_call: TRBD1; j_call: TRBJ2-7; cdr3_nt: TGTGCTAGCAGCCGAGACAGGGAGAACGAGCAGTACTTC; cdr3_aa: CASSRDRENEQYF
v_call: TRBV5-6; clone_size: once; d_call: TRBD2; j_call: TRBJ2-7; cdr3_nt: TGTGCCAGCAGCTCAACTAGCGGGAGCCCCTACGAGCAGTACTTC; cdr3_aa: CASSSTSGSPYEQYF
v_call: TRBV5-4; clone_size: NA; d_call: NA; j_call: TRBJ2-1; cdr3_nt: TGTGCCAGCAGCTTGGGGGTCCTCAGGATCTCCTACAATGAGCAGTTCTTC; cdr3_aa: CASSLGVLRISYNEQFF
v_call: TRBV7-2; clone_size: NA; d_call: TRBD2; j_call: TRBJ2-1; cdr3_nt: TGTGCCAGCAGCCCTTCAAGCGGGAGGGCCATGGAGCAGTTCTTC; cdr3_aa: CASSPSSGRAMEQFF
v_call: TRBV28; clone_size: NA; d_call: NA; j_call: TRBJ1-1; cdr3_nt: TGTGCCAGCAGTTTACCCACAGTGAACACTGAAGCTTTCTTT; cdr3_aa: CASSLPTVNTEAFF
v_call: TRBV28; clone_size: NA; d_call: NA; j_call: TRBJ1-2; cdr3_nt: TGTGCCAGCAGACCTCCCCAGGGGACCCCTTTCTCTAACTATGGCTACACCTTC; cdr3_aa: CASRPPQGTPFSNYGYTF
v_call: TRBV6-5; clone_size: NA; d_call: NA; j_call: TRBJ1-5; cdr3_nt: TGTGCCAGCGCGATGGGGGCGAATCAGCCCCAGCATTTT; cdr3_aa: CASAMGANQPQHF
v_call: TRBV27; clone_size: few; d_call: TRBD2; j_call: TRBJ2-7; cdr3_nt: TGTGCCAGCAGTCCCTGGACTAGCGGGAGTTTGTACGAGCAGTACTTC; cdr3_aa: CASSPWTSGSLYEQYF
v_call: TRBV18; clone_size: NA; d_call: TRBD1; j_call: TRBJ2-1; cdr3_nt: TGTGCCAGCTCACCACGTACACAGGGGGCCGTCGGTGAGCAGTTCTTC; cdr3_aa: CASSPRTQGAVGEQFF
v_call: TRBV9; clone_size: NA; d_call: TRBD1; j_call: TRBJ2-3; cdr3_nt: TGTGCCAGCAGCACAACTTCACAGGGGAGCACAGATACGCAGTATTTT; cdr3_aa: CASSTTSQGSTDTQYF
v_call: TRBV27; clone_size: NA; d_call: NA; j_call: TRBJ2-3; cdr3_nt: TGTGCCAGCAGTTTAATACAGACACTCAGCACAGATACGCAGTATTTT; cdr3_aa: CASSLIQTLSTDTQYF
v_call: TRBV6-1; clone_size: NA; d_call: NA; j_call: TRBJ2-3; cdr3_nt: TGTGCCAGCAGTGAATTCCCTAGCATCACGGATACGCAGTATTTT; cdr3_aa: CASSEFPSITDTQYF
v_call: TRBV4-1; clone_size: NA; d_call: TRBD2; j_call: TRBJ2-3; cdr3_nt: TGCGCCAGCAGCCAGCTAGCGGCAGATACGCAGTATTTT; cdr3_aa: CASSQLAADTQYF
v_call: TRBV6-1; clone_size: NA; d_call: NA; j_call: TRBJ2-3; cdr3_nt: TGTGCCAGCAGTGATGAGGAGGCAGATACGCAGTATTTT; cdr3_aa: CASSDEEADTQYF
v_call: TRBV7-8; clone_size: once; d_call: NA; j_call: TRBJ1-1; cdr3_nt: TGTGCCAGCAGCTTGGGACATGACACTGAAGCTTTCTTT; cdr3_aa: CASSLGHDTEAFF
v_call: TRBV2; clone_size: NA; d_call: TRBD2; j_call: TRBJ2-1; cdr3_nt: TGTGCCAGCACCGCCCTGGGACTAGCGGGAAGCAATGAGCAGTTCTTC; cdr3_aa: CASTALGLAGSNEQFF
v_call: TRBV5-1; clone_size: few; d_call: NA; j_call: TRBJ1-3; cdr3_nt: TGCGCCAGCAGCGACACAACCTCTGGAAACACCATATATTTT; cdr3_aa: CASSDTTSGNTIYF
v_call: TRBV5-1; clone_size: NA; d_call: TRBD2; j_call: TRBJ2-7; cdr3_nt: TGCGCCATCCCAAGGAGACTAGCGGGAGCTGTCGGAAACGAGCAGTACTTC; cdr3_aa: CAIPRRLAGAVGNEQYF
v_call: TRBV27; clone_size: NA; d_call: TRBD1; j_call: TRBJ2-2; cdr3_nt: TGTGCCAGCAGTCCACCCGGACAGGGGTTCACCGGGGAGCTGTTTTTT; cdr3_aa: CASSPPGQGFTGELFF
v_call: TRBV29-1; clone_size: NA; d_call: TRBD1; j_call: TRBJ2-5; cdr3_nt: TGCAGCGTAGGCACTACAGGGGTCGAGACCCAGTACTTC; cdr3_aa: CSVGTTGVETQYF